This T cell receptor (beta chain) was observed in a study of T cell responses to AZD1222 COVID-19 vaccine. About the study: Analyses pooled second doses at about 4 or about 12 weeks. Study-wide results and limits: Donors were largely white British and mainly female; clonal diversity was possibly underestimated. Regions 160-218 and 743-854 held dominance among vaccine-associated CD4 TCRs, which spanned spike.

TCRdb's copy holds only in-frame clones and misses some; the assay was immunoSEQ multiplex PCR. Of tens of thousands of clones in the sample, almost 90% were seen once. In regard to this clone: Antigen: not known.

CDR1 is LGHNT, CDR2 FRNRAP, per germline. This CDR3 is 14 amino acids long. V was cut by 1 base and J by 4 bases, with 7 bases left in between. Material: peripheral blood, obtained on day 0 of AZD1222 vaccination. The gene calls are TRBV12-5 and TRBJ1-4; no definite D call. The receptor comes from an adult in good health. CDR3 protein: CASGLGTVNEKLFF. The CDR3 DNA reads as TGTGCTAGTGGTTTGGGCACCGTTAATGAAAAACTGTTTTTT.